One sample yielded the 23 T cell receptor beta chains listed below, sequenced in a study of cytomegalovirus exposure and HLA in healthy donors. Both 60 Vbeta primers and 13 Jbeta primers went into the PCR. The protocol was immunoSEQ multiplex PCR, while the TCRdb copy is restricted to in-frame clones and leaves out a portion. The table records about 170,000 clones, approximately 85% of them present only once. Sequenced: PBMCs. Every receptor here comes from a girl aged 2-10 years in good health and CMV-seropositive.

The chain employs TRBV7-9 and TRBJ2-3; D is ambiguous. The germline V and J ends were trimmed by 1 base and 4 bases, with 12 bases remaining between them. CDR3 length equals 15 residues. The germline gives CDR1 SEHNR, CDR2 FQNEAQ (reference sequence). CDR3 amino acids: CASSLVGSWADTQYF. CDR3 in DNA: TGTGCCAGCAGCTTAGTGGGCTCATGGGCAGATACGCAGTATTTT.

The chain recombines TRBV5-1 with TRBJ1-3; D not resolved. This CDR3 is 15 amino acids long. CDR1 is SGHRS and CDR2 is YFSETQ in the germline V gene. V shed 4 bases and J shed 2 bases, with 13 bases lying between them. The CDR3 region is CASSTGVRPGNTIYF. For the CDR3, the DNA is TGCGCCAGCAGCACCGGGGTCCGACCTGGAAACACCATATATTTT. Full variable domain (remainder filled in from reference TRBV5-1 and TRBJ1-3): KAGVTQTPRYLIKTRGQQVTLSCSPISGHRSVSWYQQTPGQGLQFLFEYFSETQRNKGNFPGRFSGRQFSNSRSEMNVSTLELGDSALYLCASSTGVRPGNTIYFGEGSWLTVV.

The CDR3 nucleotides are TGTGCCTGGAGTGTACCTGGAACTAGCTCGGACTCCTACGAGCAGTACTTC. The encoded protein is CAWSVPGTSSDSYEQYF. J is TRBJ2-7 and V is TRBV30; the D gene is possibly TRBD2 (6 bases). V was trimmed by 0 bases and J by 0 bases, leaving 18 bases between them. The CDR3 consists of 17 residues. CDR1 and CDR2 from the germline V gene are GTSNPN and SVGIG (reference sequence).

This sequence joins TRBV5-1 and TRBJ2-6, with D possibly matching TRBD2 (6 bases). Trimming shortened V by 1 base and J by 0 bases, and 20 bases separated the two germline ends. Germline V lookup: CDR1 SGHRS, CDR2 YFSETQ. CDR3 length: 20 amino acids. The DNA for the CDR3 is TGCGCCAGCAGCTTGCCAGGAGGGATCGCCAGTATCTCTGGGGCCAACGTCCTGACTTTC. It specifies CASSLPGGIASISGANVLTF.

The chain joins TRBV5-1 to TRBJ2-2; D is possibly TRBD1 (6 bases). The CDR3 has 14 residues. Between the trimmed V and J ends, which lost 2 bases and 6 bases, there was a span of 11 bases. From germline, CDR1 is SGHRS and CDR2 YFSETQ. CDR3: CASSLRTVSGELFF. In DNA form, the CDR3 reads TGCGCCAGCAGCTTAAGGACAGTATCCGGGGAGCTGTTTTTT.

CDR3 protein: CASATKGTEGGYTF. The CDR3 DNA follows: TGTGCCAGTGCCACAAAGGGGACAGAGGGTGGCTACACCTTC. The chain joins TRBV25-1 to TRBJ1-2; 7 bases agree with TRBD1. The germline gives CDR1 MGHDK, CDR2 SYGVNS. V lost 9 bases to trimming and J lost 7 bases; unmatched junction nucleotides: 14. The CDR3 is 14 residues long.

CDR3 nucleotide sequence: TGTGCCAGCAGTTACTTTTTGAGGGTAAGGAACAATCAGCCCCAGCATTTT. It is translated as CASSYFLRVRNNQPQHF. The chain joins TRBV28 to TRBJ1-5; unclear D gene. V lost 4 bases to trimming and J lost 3 bases, with 19 bases between them. The CDR3 has 17 amino acids. The germline V gene encodes CDR1 MDHEN and CDR2 SYDVKM.

The chain carries TRBV4-1 and TRBJ1-2; D unresolved. Deletions cut 1 base from V and 2 bases from J, with 5 bases between. The CDR3 sequence is 13 residues long. Germline-derived CDR1 and CDR2 are MGHRA and YSYEKL. CDR3 bases: TGCGCCAGCAGCCAAGCCTTCAACTATGGCTACACCTTC. Its translation is CASSQAFNYGYTF.

V and J are TRBV30 and TRBJ1-4; maybe TRBD1 (6 bases). The germline V and J ends were trimmed by 1 base and 12 bases, with 12 bases remaining between them. The CDR3 has 12 amino acids. Germline CDR1 and CDR2: GTSNPN and SVGIG (reference sequence). CDR3 in amino acids: CAWSATGTELFF. The CDR3 bases are TGTGCCTGGAGTGCGACAGGTACGGAACTGTTTTTT.

The V call is TRBV14, the J call TRBJ1-1; D is ambiguous. Germline V gene data show CDR1 as SGHDN and CDR2 as FVKESK. There are 13 residues in the CDR3. Trimming pared 0 bases from V and 1 base from J, leaving 3 bases between. This chain's CDR3 is CASSQDRNTEAFF. The DNA of the CDR3 is TGTGCCAGCAGCCAAGATCGGAACACTGAAGCTTTCTTT. The full variable domain, completed using reference TRBV14 and TRBJ1-1, is EAGVTQFPSHSVIEKGQTVTLRCDPISGHDNLYWYRRVMGKEIKFLLHFVKESKQDESGMPNNRFLAERTGGTYSTLKVQPAELEDSGVYFCASSQDRNTEAFFGQGTRLTVV.

This sequence joins TRBV7-9 and TRBJ2-1; maybe TRBD2 (6 bases). The length of the CDR3 is 12 residues. V lost 1 base, J lost 14 bases, and 12 bases lay in between. Germline assignment: CDR1 SEHNR and CDR2 FQNEAQ (reference sequence). CDR3 residues: CASSLDVTRKFF. The CDR3 DNA sequence: TGTGCCAGCAGCTTAGATGTGACTAGAAAGTTCTTC.

The V and J genes are TRBV29-1 and TRBJ1-2; possible D gene TRBD1, 5 bases. V lost 5 bases, J lost 4 bases, and 8 bases lay in between. The germline gives CDR1 SQVTM, CDR2 ANQGSEA. The CDR3 loop spans 11 amino acids. For the CDR3, the DNA is TGCAGCGTTTGGGGGGGCTATGGCTACACCTTC. It translates to CSVWGGYGYTF.

The rearrangement joins TRBV27 to TRBJ1-4, with D possibly matching TRBD1 (6 bases). V lost 2 bases to trimming and J lost 7 bases, with 14 bases between them. Germline CDR1 and CDR2: MNHEY and SMNVEV (reference sequence). The CDR3 has 15 residues. For the CDR3, the DNA is TGTGCCAGCAGTTTAGGGGGCCTCAGGGGTGAAAAACTGTTTTTT. It is translated as CASSLGGLRGEKLFF.

V is TRBV4-2 and J is TRBJ2-3; 8 bases align to TRBD1. J was trimmed by 3 bases and V by 4 bases; bases with no gene match: 6. CDR1 and CDR2 (germline): LGHNA, YNFKEQ. The CDR3 is 15 amino acids. CDR3 in amino acids: CASSPSRTGTDTQYF. The CDR3 DNA is TGTGCCAGCAGCCCCTCAAGGACAGGGACAGATACGCAGTATTTT.

The gene calls are TRBV2 and TRBJ2-1; D unclear. Trimming removed 8 bases at V and 3 bases at J, with 14 bases between. The CDR3 has 14 residues. Germline V CDR1 and CDR2: SNHLY, FYNNEI. CDR3 nucleotide sequence: TGTGCCAGCCGCCGACGGGTTATCTACAATGAGCAGTTCTTC. Encoded protein: CASRRRVIYNEQFF.

The genes are TRBV6-6 and TRBJ1-4, with a tentative D call TRBD1 (6 bases). Germline CDR1 is MNHNY and CDR2 is SVGAGI (reference sequence). V was clipped by 7 bases and J by 7 bases, with 22 bases between them. This CDR3 region has 16 residues. The DNA for the CDR3 is TGTGCCAGCATCCACCCTAGGGGGGGGGCCCGTGAAAAACTGTTTTTT. This sequence encodes CASIHPRGGAREKLFF.

The genes are TRBV11-3 and TRBJ2-5; TRBD2 matches 8 bases. Per germline, CDR1 SGHNT and CDR2 YENEEA. The CDR3 sequence is 17 residues long. J was trimmed by 4 bases and V by 3 bases; bases with no gene match: 13. CDR3 nucleotides: TGTGCCAGCAGCTTCGGTCCGATAGCGGGATCGGGAGAGACCCAGTACTTC. Translating gives CASSFGPIAGSGETQYF.

V is TRBV19 and J is TRBJ1-1; D is perhaps TRBD1 (5 bases). The germline V and J ends were trimmed by 3 bases and 4 bases, with 15 bases remaining between them. CDR3 size: 15 residues. CDR1 is LNHDA, CDR2 SQIVND, per germline (reference sequence). The CDR3 DNA is TGTGCCAGTAGTATCCTCTTCTCAGGGTCCACTGAAGCTTTCTTT. It is translated as CASSILFSGSTEAFF. Variable domain in full (rest from reference TRBV19 and TRBJ1-1): DGGITQSPKYLFRKEGQNVTLSCEQNLNHDAMYWYRQDPGQGLRLIYYSQIVNDFQKGDIAEGYSVSREKKESFPLTVTSAQKNPTAFYLCASSILFSGSTEAFFGQGTRLTVV.

The rearrangement joins TRBV28 to TRBJ1-5; D unclear. The CDR3 is 15 residues long. Germline CDR1 MDHEN, CDR2 SYDVKM. Trimming shortened V by 4 bases and J by 9 bases, and 19 bases separated the two germline ends. The CDR3 protein is CASSSSVTWAWPQHF. In DNA, the CDR3 is TGTGCCAGCAGTTCCTCAGTGACATGGGCGTGGCCCCAGCATTTT.

CDR3 loop: CASSLSQNYGYTF. The CDR3 DNA sequence: TGTGCCAGCAGTTTATCTCAAAACTATGGCTACACCTTC. The genes are TRBV27 and TRBJ1-2; D gene uncertain. Germline lookup yields CDR1 MNHEY and CDR2 SMNVEV (reference sequence). Trimming removed 0 bases from V and 2 bases from J, with 4 bases in between. The CDR3 loop spans 13 amino acids.

The chain uses TRBV19 and TRBJ1-5, with 10 bases fitting TRBD1. The germline V gene has CDR1 LNHDA and CDR2 SQIVND (reference sequence). The CDR3 runs to 15 residues. The trim removed 4 bases at V and 7 bases at J, leaving 7 bases unmatched. The CDR3 sequence is CASSNDRGPGQPQHF. CDR3 coding DNA: TGTGCCAGTAGTAACGACAGGGGGCCGGGACAGCCCCAGCATTTT.

This chain joins TRBV7-9 and TRBJ1-1, with TRBD1 identical over 7 bases. V was clipped by 4 bases and J by 2 bases; unmatched bases: 7. This CDR3 has 15 amino acids. Germline assignment: CDR1 SEHNR and CDR2 FQNEAQ (reference sequence). CDR3 residues: CASSSPGQKNTEAFF. The CDR3 DNA reads as TGTGCCAGCAGCTCACCGGGACAGAAAAACACTGAAGCTTTCTTT.

The chain links TRBV5-1 to TRBJ2-2; TRBD2 might be the D (6 bases). This CDR3 comprises 14 residues. In germline, CDR1 is SGHRS, CDR2 YFSETQ. The germline V and J ends were trimmed by 2 bases and 5 bases, with 10 bases remaining between them. Here the CDR3 DNA reads TGCGCCAGCAGCTTCTTAGCGGCGACCGGGGAGCTGTTTTTT. Translated: CASSFLAATGELFF.